A single TCR beta chain is shown here with its context. The entry originates in a study of blood T cell repertoires in COVID-19. The repertoire was sequenced with immunoSEQ multiplex PCR; TCRdb's copy has only in-frame clones and lacks some. The repertoire holds around 270,000 clones, with roughly 88% as singletons. Germline lookup yields CDR1 SNHLY and CDR2 FYNNEI. Deletions cut 6 bases from V and 2 bases from J, with 10 bases between. This CDR3 is 13 amino acids long. The specimen sequenced was PBMCs or T cells enriched from blood (not recorded which). This sequence joins TRBV2 and TRBJ1-2, with a possible D match to TRBD1 (6 bases). This TCR was sampled from a woman aged 40 to 50 who had been exposed to COVID-19. CDR3 nucleotides: TGTGCCAGCAGAAATCAGGGGAACTATGGCTACACCTTC. As protein: CASRNQGNYGYTF.